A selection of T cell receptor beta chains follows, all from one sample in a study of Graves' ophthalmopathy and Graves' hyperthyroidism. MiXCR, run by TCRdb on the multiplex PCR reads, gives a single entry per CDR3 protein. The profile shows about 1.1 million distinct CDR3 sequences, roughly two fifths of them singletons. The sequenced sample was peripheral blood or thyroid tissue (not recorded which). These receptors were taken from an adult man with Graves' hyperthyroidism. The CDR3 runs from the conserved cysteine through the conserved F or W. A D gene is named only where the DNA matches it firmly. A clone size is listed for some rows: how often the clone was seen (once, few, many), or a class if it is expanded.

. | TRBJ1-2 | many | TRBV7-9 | TGTGCCAGCAGCTTAGCGATGTCAGGGCTCTATGGCTACACCTTC | CASSLAMSGLYGYTF
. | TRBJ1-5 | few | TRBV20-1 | TGCAGTGCTATTTATACAGGGTTTGGTGGCAATCAGCCCCAGCATTTT | CSAIYTGFGGNQPQHF
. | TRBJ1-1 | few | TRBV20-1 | TGCAGTGCTTGGGGACGGACCGGGGACACTGAAGCTTTCTTT | CSAWGRTGDTEAFF
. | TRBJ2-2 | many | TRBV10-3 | TGTGCCATCAGTGAGCATGGGACCACCGGGGAGCTGTTTTTT | CAISEHGTTGELFF
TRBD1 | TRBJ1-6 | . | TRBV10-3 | TGTGCCAGCAGCCGGAAAGATGACAGGGGATCAAATAATTCACCCCTCCACTTT | CASSRKDDRGSNNSPLHF
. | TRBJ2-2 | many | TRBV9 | TGTGCCAGCAGCGTAGCAGGGGCCGCCGGGGAGCTGTTTTTT | CASSVAGAAGELFF
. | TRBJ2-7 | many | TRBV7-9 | TGTGCCAGCAGCTTCTGGGCAGGGGTCTCTGACGAGCAGTACTTC | CASSFWAGVSDEQYF
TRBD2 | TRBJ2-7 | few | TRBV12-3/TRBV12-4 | TGTGCCAGCAGTTTTAGCGGGAGGGTTATAGAGCAGTACTTC | CASSFSGRVIEQYF
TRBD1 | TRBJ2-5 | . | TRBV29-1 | TGCAGCGTTACAGGGACAGGGCCCCCAGAGACCCGGTACTTC | CSVTGTGPPETRYF
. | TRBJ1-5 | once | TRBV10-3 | TGTGCCATCAGTGGAACAGGGTTTCAGCCCCAGCATTTT | CAISGTGFQPQHF
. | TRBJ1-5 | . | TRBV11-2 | TGTGCCAGCAGCTTAGAGTGGGGCCCAGGTCAGCCCCAGCATTTT | CASSLEWGPGQPQHF
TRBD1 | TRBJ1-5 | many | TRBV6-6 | TGTGCCAGCAGTGAACAGGGGCTGCCCCAGCATTTT | CASSEQGLPQHF
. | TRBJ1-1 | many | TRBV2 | TGTGCCAGCAGTGTCCTGGTGAGGAACACTGAAGCTTTCTTT | CASSVLVRNTEAFF
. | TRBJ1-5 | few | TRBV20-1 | TGCAGTGCTAGAGCTGGTGAACCTAGCAATCAGCCCCAGCATTTT | CSARAGEPSNQPQHF
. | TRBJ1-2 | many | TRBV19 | TGTGCCAGTAGGACGCTAATACAGGGAGGAGGCTACACCTTC | CASRTLIQGGGYTF
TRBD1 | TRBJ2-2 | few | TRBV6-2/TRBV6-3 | TGTGCCAGCAGCGACCTACAGGGGACCTCCGGGGAGCTGTTTTTT | CASSDLQGTSGELFF
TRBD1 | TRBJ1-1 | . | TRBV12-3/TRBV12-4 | TGTGCCAGCAGTGAACGGGGACAGGGGATCACTGAAGCTTTCTTT | CASSERGQGITEAFF
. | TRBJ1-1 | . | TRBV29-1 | TGCAGCGTTGGGACAGTCGAAGCTTTCTTT | CSVGTVEAFF
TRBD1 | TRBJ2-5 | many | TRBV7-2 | TGTGCCAGCAGCTTTGGCGGGACAGGGGAGGAGACCCAGTACTTC | CASSFGGTGEETQYF
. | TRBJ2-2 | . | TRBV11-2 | TGTGCCAGCAGCTTCAGACAGAGGAACACCGGGGAGCTGTTTTTT | CASSFRQRNTGELFF
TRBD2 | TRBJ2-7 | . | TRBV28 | TGTGCCAGCAGGCCGGGACTAGCGGGAGGCGAGCAGTACTTC | CASRPGLAGGEQYF
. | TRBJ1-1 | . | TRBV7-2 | TGTGCCAGCAGCTTAATGGGGAAGGCCGGAACTGAAGCTTTCTTT | CASSLMGKAGTEAFF
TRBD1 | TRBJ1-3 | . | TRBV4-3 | TGCGCCAGCAGCCAAAAAGGGGGCCCCGGAAACACCATATATTTT | CASSQKGGPGNTIYF
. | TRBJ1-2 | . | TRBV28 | TGTGCCAGCATCCCCGGGACCCTTCCCTATGGCTACACCTTC | CASIPGTLPYGYTF
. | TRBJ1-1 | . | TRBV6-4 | TGTGCCAGCAGTCGACAGCTGAACACTGAAACTTTCTTT | CASSRQLNTETFF
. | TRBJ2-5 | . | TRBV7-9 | TGTGCCCGCAGTAGTCCAAACCAAGAGACCCAGTACTTC | CARSSPNQETQYF
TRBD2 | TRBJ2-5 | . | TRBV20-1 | TGCAGTCTTCCGGGAGGTTGGGAGACCCAGTACTTC | CSLPGGWETQYF
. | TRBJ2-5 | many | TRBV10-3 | TGTGCCATCGGGGGAGGACGGCAAGAGACCCAGTACTTC | CAIGGGRQETQYF
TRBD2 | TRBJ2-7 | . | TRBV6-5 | TGTGCCAGCAGTTACTCTTCCAGCGGGAATTTTTACGAGCAGTACTTC | CASSYSSSGNFYEQYF
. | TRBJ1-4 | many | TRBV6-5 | TGTGCCAGCGGATTCAATGAAAAACTGTTTTTT | CASGFNEKLFF
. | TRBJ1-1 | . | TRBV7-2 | TGTGCCGGCAGTTACAGGCAGCCCACTGAAGCTTTCTTT | CAGSYRQPTEAFF
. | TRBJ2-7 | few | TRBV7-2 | TGTGCCAGCAGCTTGAAGCGTGATTACGAGCAGTACTTC | CASSLKRDYEQYF
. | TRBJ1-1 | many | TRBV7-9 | TGTGCCAGCAGCTTATCGGACAACACTGAAGCTTTCTTT | CASSLSDNTEAFF
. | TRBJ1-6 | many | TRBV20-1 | TGCAGTGCCCCGAATGGGGCAGCCAGCCTAGTTTCACCCCTCCACTTT | CSAPNGAASLVSPLHF
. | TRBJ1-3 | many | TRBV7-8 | TGTGCCAGCAGCCCTGGGTGGGGAACTGGAAACACCATATATTTT | CASSPGWGTGNTIYF
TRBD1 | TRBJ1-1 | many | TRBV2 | TGTGCCAGCAGTGATTGGACAGGAAAAGCTTTCTTT | CASSDWTGKAFF
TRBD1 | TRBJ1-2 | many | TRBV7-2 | TGTGCCAGCAGCGCCAGGGGGCGCTTTTTTGGCTACACCTTC | CASSARGRFFGYTF
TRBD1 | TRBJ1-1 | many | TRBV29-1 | TGCAGCGTTGTACTAAGCACAGGGGGCACTGAAGCTTTCTTT | CSVVLSTGGTEAFF
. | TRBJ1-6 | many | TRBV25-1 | TGTGCCAGCAGGTCCAGAGTCTTTGATTCACCCCTCCACTTT | CASRSRVFDSPLHF
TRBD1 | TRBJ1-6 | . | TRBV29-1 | TGCAGCGTTGAGGGGACAGGGCTAGGTTCACCCCTCCACTTT | CSVEGTGLGSPLHF
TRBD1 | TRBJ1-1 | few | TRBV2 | TGTGCCAGCAGGACACAGGGGCGGTCTTTATTCTCTGAAGCTTTCTTT | CASRTQGRSLFSEAFF
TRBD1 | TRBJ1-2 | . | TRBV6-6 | TGTGCCGGCAGTTGGACAGGAACCGAGATAAATGGCTACACCTTC | CAGSWTGTEINGYTF
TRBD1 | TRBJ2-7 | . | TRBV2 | TGTGCCAGCAGTGGGCAGGGGGCGGGACCCGGCGGGCACGAGCAGTACTTC | CASSGQGAGPGGHEQYF
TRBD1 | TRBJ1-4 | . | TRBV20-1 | TGTAGTGCGCAGGGGGCCCTCGTACCTAATGAAAAACTGTTTTTT | CSAQGALVPNEKLFF
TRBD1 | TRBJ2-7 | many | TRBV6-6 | TGTGCCAGCAGTTCCAGGACAGGGCGGTACGAGCAGTACTTC | CASSSRTGRYEQYF
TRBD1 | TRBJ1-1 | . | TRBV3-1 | TGTGCCAGCAGCCCAGGGACAGCGGGGTACACTGAAGCTTTCTTT | CASSPGTAGYTEAFF
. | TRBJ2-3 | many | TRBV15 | TGTGCCACCAGCGGAGCCAAACTTAGCGTCGGGCACGACACAGATACGCAGTATTTT | CATSGAKLSVGHDTDTQYF
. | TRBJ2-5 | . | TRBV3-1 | TGTGCCAGCAGCCAAGAGGACAGTGAGGACCAAGAGACCCAGTACTTC | CASSQEDSEDQETQYF
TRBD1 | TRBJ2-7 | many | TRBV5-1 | TGCGCCAGCAGCCGGACGACAGGGAGCAACGAGCAGTACTTC | CASSRTTGSNEQYF
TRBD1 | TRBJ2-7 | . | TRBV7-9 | TGTGCCAGCAGCAAAGGGACAGGGGGAATCTACGAGCAGTACTTC | CASSKGTGGIYEQYF
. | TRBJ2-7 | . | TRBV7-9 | TGCGCCAGCAGCCAAGACACCGGAGGCGAGACCTACGAGCAGTACTTC | CASSQDTGGETYEQYF
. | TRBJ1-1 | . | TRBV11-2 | TGTGCCAGCAGCTTGGGGGACTATAGTGAAGCTTTCTTT | CASSLGDYSEAFF
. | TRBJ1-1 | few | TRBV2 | TGTGCCAGCAGCATGGGCAGGGGTAGGTCTGAAGCTTTCTTT | CASSMGRGRSEAFF
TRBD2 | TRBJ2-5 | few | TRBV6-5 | TGTGCCAGCAGTCAAACTAGCGGGGGCATACAAGAGACCCAGTACTTC | CASSQTSGGIQETQYF
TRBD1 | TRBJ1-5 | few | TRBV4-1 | TGCGCCAGCAGCCAAGAGAGGACAGGGGGAGATCAGCCCCAGCATTTT | CASSQERTGGDQPQHF